This record concerns one T cell receptor beta chain sequence. Authors' processing steps: Reference gene primers were amplified, and this amplification served to estimate nucleated cell counts. Assay used: immunoSEQ multiplex PCR; TCRdb lists only in-frame clones, some missing. V, J and clone size are those of that table, while D and trimming were read from the DNA. The sample shows about 270,000 clones, roughly 90% of them seen only once. Germline lookup yields CDR1 SNHLY and CDR2 FYNNEI. This CDR3 region has 15 residues. The V and J ends lost 7 bases and 2 bases, in that order; junction bases with no gene match: 8. The sample belongs to a study of blood T cell repertoires in COVID-19. The wider study: Material from acute and convalescent COVID-19 was sourced from the United States, Italy and Spain. T cells, B-cell-depleted T cells, or PBMCs supplied cDNA or gDNA.

Patients in Seattle were enrolled during active infection, then followed longitudinally. Sequenced: peripheral blood. The source is a woman aged 25 to 45 with COVID-19, enrolled during active disease. The chain has TRBV2 and TRBJ1-5, with 7 bases identical to TRBD1. The CDR3 protein is CASKPFGQGNQPQHF. CDR3 coding DNA: TGTGCCAGCAAGCCCTTTGGACAGGGCAATCAGCCCCAGCATTTT.